These 21 T cell receptor beta chains came from one sample sequenced in a study of shared clonotypes between healthy human individuals. TCRdb's table, derived via immunoSEQ multiplex PCR, lists solely in-frame clones and lacks some. Among a few million clones listed, approximately 94% were seen once. Sequenced material: naive CD4+ T cells sorted from blood. Regarding subset: CD45RA+ positively selected. These receptors came from a man younger than 35 in good health.

The V and J genes are TRBV5-1 and TRBJ2-7, with 12 bases lining up with TRBD2. The CDR3 is 19 residues long. Germline lookup yields CDR1 SGHRS and CDR2 YFSETQ. V was pared by 4 bases and J by 0 bases, with 14 bases of the junction left unmatched. CDR3 residues: CASSRNLGTSGLSSYEQYF. CDR3 DNA: TGCGCCAGCAGCCGAAATCTAGGGACTAGCGGGCTTAGCTCCTACGAGCAGTACTTC.

The rearrangement uses TRBV30 and TRBJ1-3; D perhaps matches TRBD1 (5 bases). V was cut by 4 bases and J by 1 base, with 11 bases left in between. CDR3 length: 14 residues. CDR1 and CDR2 (germline): GTSNPN, SVGIG (reference sequence). In DNA form, the CDR3 reads TGTGCCTGGACAGGGACGATTTCTGGAAACACCATATATTTT. Protein sequence: CAWTGTISGNTIYF.

The J gene is TRBJ2-7, the V gene TRBV19; 10 bases are a match to TRBD1. The germline gives CDR1 LNHDA, CDR2 SQIVND (reference sequence). This CDR3 is 14 amino acids long. Losses at the gene ends were 4 bases for V and 2 bases for J; bases not matched to a gene: 2. The CDR3 region is CASSRGQGPYEQYF. For the CDR3, the DNA is TGTGCCAGTAGTAGGGGACAGGGGCCCTACGAGCAGTACTTC.

The chain recombines TRBV6-6 with TRBJ2-7; D remains unclear. Between the trimmed V and J ends, which lost 5 bases and 1 base, there was a span of 9 bases. Germline assignment: CDR1 MNHNY and CDR2 SVGAGI (reference sequence). The CDR3 runs to 13 residues. The DNA for the CDR3 is TGTGCCAGCAGTGTCGAGGATTCCTACGAGCAGTACTTC. It is translated as CASSVEDSYEQYF.

Worth noting for this clone: The sample contains more than one DNA sequence encoding this CDR3. The chain combines TRBV10-1 with TRBJ2-2; D not resolved. Trimming took off 3 bases at V and 3 bases at J, with 5 bases between the two ends. CDR1 and CDR2 from the germline V gene are WNHNN and SYGVQD (reference sequence). This CDR3 comprises 13 residues. The CDR3 nucleotides are TGCGCCAGCAGTGAACGATACACCGGGGAGCTGTTTTTT. It yields the protein CASSERYTGELFF.

V is TRBV27 and J is TRBJ2-1; the match to TRBD2 covers 13 bases. In germline, CDR1 is MNHEY, CDR2 SMNVEV (reference sequence). The CDR3 contains 17 residues. The junction had 17 bases not matched to a gene; V was cut back by 3 bases and J by 15 bases. CDR3 in amino acids: CASSFSGLAGDLQGRFF. The CDR3 DNA reads TGTGCCAGCAGTTTCTCCGGACTAGCGGGGGACCTTCAAGGGCGGTTCTTC.

For this clone: Different DNA sequences within this sample yield the same CDR3. This rearrangement joins TRBV5-1 to TRBJ1-1; TRBD1 matches at 8 bases. Germline CDR1 and CDR2: SGHRS and YFSETQ. The CDR3 is 15 residues long. V lost 3 bases to trimming and J lost 0 bases; unmatched junction nucleotides: 4. DNA for the CDR3: TGCGCCAGCAGCTCCGGGACAGGCCTGAACACTGAAGCTTTCTTT. This codes for CASSSGTGLNTEAFF.

V and J are TRBV5-1 and TRBJ2-2; the match to TRBD1 covers 7 bases. V dropped 1 base and J dropped 6; count of bases not matched to a gene: 6. Germline CDR1 reads SGHRS; CDR2 reads YFSETQ. The CDR3 is 15 amino acids. The CDR3 DNA follows: TGCGCCAGCAGCTTGTTACAGGGGAGCCCCGGGGAGCTGTTTTTT. Amino acid sequence: CASSLLQGSPGELFF.

This clone occurred a few times. One end of the junction does not line up with germline, which may come from a read error. This rearrangement joins TRBV30 to TRBJ1-1; D is ambiguous. The CDR3 totals 10 residues. CDR1 and CDR2 from the germline V gene are GTSNPN and SVGIG (reference sequence). Here the CDR3 reads CAGSYTEAFF. The DNA for the CDR3 is TGTGCCGGGAGCTACACTGAAGCTTTCTTT.

In its sample, this clone was seen once. This same CDR3 is encoded by further DNA sequences in the sample. The chain has TRBV12-5 and TRBJ1-3; D is uncertain. V was cut by 5 bases and J by 0 bases, with 5 bases left in between. The CDR3 runs to 13 residues. In germline, CDR1 is LGHNT, CDR2 FRNRAP. The CDR3 loop reads CASGHLSGNTIYF. DNA for the CDR3: TGTGCTAGTGGTCACCTCTCTGGAAACACCATATATTTT.

V usage is TRBV6-1 and J usage is TRBJ1-2, with D tentatively TRBD1 (5 bases). Trimming pared 2 bases from V and 7 bases from J, leaving 11 bases between. Germline V gives CDR1 MNHNS, CDR2 SASEGT. This CDR3 region has 13 residues. The CDR3 region is CASSENQGRGYTF. In DNA, the CDR3 is TGTGCCAGCAGTGAAAACCAGGGCCGTGGCTACACCTTC.

About this clone: One end of the junction is discordant with germline, which a read error may explain. The chain joins TRBV7-7 to TRBJ2-5; 7 bases fit TRBD2. CDR3 length: 14 amino acids. Germline CDR1 and CDR2: SSHAT and FNYEAQ (reference sequence). The CDR3: CASSPGLIQETQYF. CDR3 coding DNA: TGTGCTAGCAGCCCGGGACTAATCCAAGAGACCCAGTACTTC.

About this clone itself: This CDR3 is also generated by other DNA sequences in the sample. The rearrangement uses TRBV6-5 and TRBJ1-4, with D possibly matching TRBD1 (5 bases). CDR1 and CDR2 (germline): MNHEY, SVGAGI. The CDR3 runs 15 residues. V was clipped by 2 bases and J by 2 bases, with 9 bases between them. CDR3 residues: CASSYQGSTNEKLFF. As DNA, the CDR3 is TGTGCCAGCAGTTACCAGGGATCGACTAATGAAAAACTGTTTTTT.

The gene calls are TRBV27 and TRBJ2-4, with 9 bases lining up with TRBD2. Germline loops: CDR1 MNHEY, CDR2 SMNVEV (reference sequence). There are 19 residues in the CDR3. V shed 5 bases, J shed 0 bases, and the junction held 14 bases outside the gene matches. In DNA form, the CDR3 reads TGTGCCAGCAGTCTCCCCGAGCGGGGGGAACCTTTAGCCAAAAACATTCAGTACTTC. Its protein is CASSLPERGEPLAKNIQYF.

The CDR3 DNA is TGTGCCAGCAGCAAAATCGGTGTTAGGAGGGCTCGCGAGCAGTACTTC. Amino acid sequence: CASSKIGVRRAREQYF. This chain connects TRBV21-1 to TRBJ2-7; the table names TRBD2, a call not compared with the DNA. TRBV21-1 is described as a pseudogene. This CDR3 has 16 amino acids.

This clone was detected once. Distinct nucleotide sequences in the sample also encode this CDR3. The chain links TRBV6-1 to TRBJ1-3; 9 bases agree with TRBD1. J lost 0 bases, V lost 3 bases, and 0 bases had no gene match. Germline CDR1 is MNHNS and CDR2 is SASEGT. CDR3 length: 15 amino acids. The CDR3 region has the DNA TGTGCCAGCAGTGAGGGACAGGGCTCTGGAAACACCATATATTTT. Protein sequence: CASSEGQGSGNTIYF.

The chain links TRBV10-3 to TRBJ1-6; D gene ambiguous. Looked up from germline, CDR1 is ENHRY and CDR2 is SYGVKD. The CDR3 spans 12 residues. V lost 4 bases, J lost 6 bases, and 4 bases lay in between. In nucleotides, the CDR3 is TGTGCCATCAGTGCATTTAATTCACCCCTCCACTTT. This sequence encodes CAISAFNSPLHF.

The V and J genes are TRBV9 and TRBJ2-1; perhaps TRBD2 as D (5 bases). Trimming stripped 3 bases from V and 4 bases from J, with 11 bases between. This CDR3 contains 14 residues. Germline CDR1 is SGDLS and CDR2 is YYNGEE. The CDR3 reads CASSGSAYYNEQFF. In DNA form, the CDR3 reads TGTGCCAGCAGCGGTAGCGCATATTACAATGAGCAGTTCTTC.

This clone has a single count. The chain employs TRBV6-1 and TRBJ2-7; 7 nucleotides agree with TRBD1. Germline CDR1 is MNHNS and CDR2 is SASEGT. V was pared by 5 bases and J by 1 base, with 5 bases of the junction left unmatched. The CDR3 length is 14 residues. The CDR3 nucleotides are TGTGCCAGCAGTTCGGGACAGCCATCCTACGAGCAGTACTTC. As protein: CASSSGQPSYEQYF.

V and J are TRBV7-9 and TRBJ1-5; 8 positions match TRBD1. Germline loops: CDR1 SEHNR, CDR2 FQNEAQ (reference sequence). V gave up 5 bases and J gave up 5 bases; unmatched junction bases: 5. The CDR3 has 14 residues. CDR3 coding DNA: TGTGCCAGCAGCCCGACAGGGGACTATCAGCCCCAGCATTTT. Protein sequence: CASSPTGDYQPQHF.

The CDR3 sequence: CASRRVGAGAIQETQYF. DNA for the CDR3: TGTGCCAGCAGACGGGTAGGGGCGGGGGCCATACAAGAGACCCAGTACTTC. The chain has TRBV5-4 and TRBJ2-5; a weak D match, TRBD2 (7 bases). The CDR3 extends over 17 amino acids. V was cut by 5 bases and J by 2 bases, with 22 bases left in between. The germline gives CDR1 SGHNT, CDR2 YYREEE (reference sequence).